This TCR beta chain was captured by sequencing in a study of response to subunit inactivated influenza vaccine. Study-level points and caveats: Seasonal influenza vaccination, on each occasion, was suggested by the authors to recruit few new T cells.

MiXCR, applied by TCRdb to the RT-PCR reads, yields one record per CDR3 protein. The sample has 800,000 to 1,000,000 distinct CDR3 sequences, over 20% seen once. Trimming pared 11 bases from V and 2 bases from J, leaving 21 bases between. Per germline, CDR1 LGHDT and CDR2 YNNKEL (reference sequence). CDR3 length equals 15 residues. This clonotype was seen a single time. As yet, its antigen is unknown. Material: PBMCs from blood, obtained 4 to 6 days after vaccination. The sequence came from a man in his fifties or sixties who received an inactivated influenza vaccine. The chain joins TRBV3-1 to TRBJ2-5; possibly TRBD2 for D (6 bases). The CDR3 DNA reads TGTGCCTGCTGCCAAGTTTGGGGGGAGCAAGAGACCCAGTACTTC. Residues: CACCQVWGEQETQYF.